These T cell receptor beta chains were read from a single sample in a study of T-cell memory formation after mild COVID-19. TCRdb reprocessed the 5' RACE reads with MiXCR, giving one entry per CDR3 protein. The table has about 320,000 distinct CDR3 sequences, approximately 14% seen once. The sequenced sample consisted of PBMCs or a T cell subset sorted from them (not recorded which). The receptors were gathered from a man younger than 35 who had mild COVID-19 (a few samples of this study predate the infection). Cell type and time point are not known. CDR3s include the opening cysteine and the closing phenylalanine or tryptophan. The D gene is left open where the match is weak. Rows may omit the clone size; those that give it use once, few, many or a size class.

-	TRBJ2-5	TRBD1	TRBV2	TGTGCCAGCAGTGGAGGGACAGGGACGGAGACCCAGTACTTC	CASSGGTGTETQYF
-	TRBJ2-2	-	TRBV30	TGTGCCCTCCCCCGTGACACCGGGGAGCTGTTTTTT	CALPRDTGELFF
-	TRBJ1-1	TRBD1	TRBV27	TGTGCCAGCAGTTTACTGGACAGGGCTTTTCACACTGAAGCTTTCTTT	CASSLLDRAFHTEAFF
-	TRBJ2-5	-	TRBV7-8	TGTGCCAGCAGCTTCAGGAATACCGCCTTC	CASSFRNTAF
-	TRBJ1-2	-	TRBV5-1	TGCGCCAGCAGCTTGGGGACCGGCAGGAACTATGGCTACACCTTC	CASSLGTGRNYGYTF
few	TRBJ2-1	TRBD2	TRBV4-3	TGCGCCAGCAGCACTCTAGCGGCCAAGTTCGATGAGCAGTTCTTC	CASSTLAAKFDEQFF
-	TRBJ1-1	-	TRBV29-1	TGCAGCGTTGAGGGAGACGGGGGCGCGGACACTGAAGCTTTCTTT	CSVEGDGGADTEAFF
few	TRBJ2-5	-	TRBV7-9	TGTGCCAGCAGCATCGTTGGACAAGAGACCCAGTACTTC	CASSIVGQETQYF
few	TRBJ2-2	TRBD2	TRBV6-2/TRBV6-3	TGTGCCAGCAGTTACCCCTCTAGCGGGGGGAAGATGGGAACCGGGGAGCTGTTTTTT	CASSYPSSGGKMGTGELFF
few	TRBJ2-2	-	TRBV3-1	TGTGCCAGCAGCCCAAGGGTGAACACCGGGGAGCTGTTTTTT	CASSPRVNTGELFF
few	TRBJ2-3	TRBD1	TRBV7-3	TGTGCCAGCAGCTTAGACCGACAGGGGGCCGGTACAGATACGCAGTATTTT	CASSLDRQGAGTDTQYF
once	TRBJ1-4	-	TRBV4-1	TGCGCCAGCAGCCAAGTTCCAGGGGTCCCTGAAAAACTGTTTTTT	CASSQVPGVPEKLFF
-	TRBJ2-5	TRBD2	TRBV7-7	TGTGCCAGCAGCTCTCTAGCGGGGGCCCGAGGGACCCAGTACTTC	CASSSLAGARGTQYF
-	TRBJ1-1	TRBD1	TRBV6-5	TGTGCCAGCAGTCCGGACAGGGGAATAAAGAACACTGAAGCTTTCTTT	CASSPDRGIKNTEAFF
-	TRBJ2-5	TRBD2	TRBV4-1	TGCGCCAGCAGCCACTTAGCGGGCTCCCATGAGACCCAGTACTTC	CASSHLAGSHETQYF
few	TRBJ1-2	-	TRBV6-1	TGTGCCAGCAGTGAAGCTTTCCAGGGCGTCTCCACCTTC	CASSEAFQGVSTF
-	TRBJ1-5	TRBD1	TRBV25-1	TGTGCCAGCAGTGAAGGGGGAACAGGGGGCCATCAGCCCCAGCATTTT	CASSEGGTGGHQPQHF
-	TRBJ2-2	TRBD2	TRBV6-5	TGTGCCAGCAGTTACTCTCCTAGCGGGACCATGACCGGGGAGCTGTTTTTT	CASSYSPSGTMTGELFF
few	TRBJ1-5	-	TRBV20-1	TGCAGTGCTAGAGGCCGGGACGGTTATAGCAATCAGCCCCAGCATTTT	CSARGRDGYSNQPQHF
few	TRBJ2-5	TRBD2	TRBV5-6	TGTGCCAGCAGCCTCGGACTAGCGGGGAGTATGGAGACCCAGTACTTC	CASSLGLAGSMETQYF
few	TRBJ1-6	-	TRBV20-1	TGCAGTGCGAGCAGGAGCGTTTCGAGCTCCTATAATTCACCCCTCCACTTT	CSASRSVSSSYNSPLHF
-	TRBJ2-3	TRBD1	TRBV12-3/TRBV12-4	TGTGCCAGCCGCCACCCGGGACAGGGGTCCACAGATACGCAGTATTTT	CASRHPGQGSTDTQYF
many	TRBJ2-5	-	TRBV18	TGTGCCAGCTCACTCCGACAACAAGAGACCCAGTACTTC	CASSLRQQETQYF
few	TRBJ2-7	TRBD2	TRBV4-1	TGCGCCAGCAGCCGACTAGCGGGGTTGTACGAGCAGTACTTC	CASSRLAGLYEQYF
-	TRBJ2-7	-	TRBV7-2	TGTGCCAGCAGCCCCTCGGGGGCGAAGAACGAGCAGTACTTC	CASSPSGAKNEQYF
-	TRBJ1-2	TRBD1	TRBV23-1	TGCGCCAGCAGTCCCCGGGACAGGGTAGTCTATGGCTACACCTTC	CASSPRDRVVYGYTF
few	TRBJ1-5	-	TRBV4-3	TGCGCCAGCAGCCAAGCAGCTAATAGCAATCAGCCCCAGCATTTT	CASSQAANSNQPQHF
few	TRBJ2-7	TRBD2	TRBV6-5	TGTGCCAGCGGGGGGCTAGCGGGACTAGAAACCTACGAGCAGTACTTC	CASGGLAGLETYEQYF
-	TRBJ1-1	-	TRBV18	TGTGCCAGCTCACCAAACAGCCCGAACACTGAAGCTTTCTTT	CASSPNSPNTEAFF
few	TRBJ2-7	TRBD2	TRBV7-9	TGTGCCAGCAGCGGACCAGGGACTAACTCCTACGAGCAGTACTTC	CASSGPGTNSYEQYF
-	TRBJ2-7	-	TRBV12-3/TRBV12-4	TGTGCCAGCAGTCCTCAAGAAGCCCACGAGCAGTACTTC	CASSPQEAHEQYF
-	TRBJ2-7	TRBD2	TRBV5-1	TGCGCCAGCAGCCTTTGGGCTAGCGGGGGGGCCTACGAGCAGTACTTC	CASSLWASGGAYEQYF
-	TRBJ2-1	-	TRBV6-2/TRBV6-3	TGTGCCAGCAGTTTTTGGGGGCGCCTCGATGAGCAGTTCTTC	CASSFWGRLDEQFF
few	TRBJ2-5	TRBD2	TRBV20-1	TGCAGTGCCCTGACTAGCGGGGGAATGGAAGAGACCCAGTACTTC	CSALTSGGMEETQYF
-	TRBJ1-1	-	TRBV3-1	TGTGCCAGCAGCCAATCAACAGGGTCCACTGAAGCTTTCTTT	CASSQSTGSTEAFF
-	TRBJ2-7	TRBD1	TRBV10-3	TGTGCCATCAGTACACCGGGACAGGGGAGGCTCGAGCAGTACTTC	CAISTPGQGRLEQYF
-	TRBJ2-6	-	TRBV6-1	TGTGCCAGCAGTGAAGCGCACGGTACTGGGGCCAACGTCCTGACTTTC	CASSEAHGTGANVLTF
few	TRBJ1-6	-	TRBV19	TGTGCCAGTAGTATGGAGAATTCACCCCTCCACTTT	CASSMENSPLHF
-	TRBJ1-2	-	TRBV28	TGTGCCAGCCGTAGGGAGACCCGCGGAAGTGGCTACACCTTC	CASRRETRGSGYTF
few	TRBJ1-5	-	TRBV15	TGTGCCACCAGCAGAGAGGGGGCAACTCAGCCCCAGCATTTT	CATSREGATQPQHF
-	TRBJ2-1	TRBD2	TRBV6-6	TGTGCCAGCAGTTATACCGGGGGGTCCCGCCCAGATGAGCAGTTCTTC	CASSYTGGSRPDEQFF
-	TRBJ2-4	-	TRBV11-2	TGTGCCAGCAGCTCCTCCTTAGAAAACATTCAGTACTTC	CASSSSLENIQYF
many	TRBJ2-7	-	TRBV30	TGTGCCTGGAGCAGAGGAACAGTCCGGAGCGAGCAGTACTTC	CAWSRGTVRSEQYF
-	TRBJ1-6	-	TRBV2	TGTGCCAGCAGTGAATTGCGGGATAATTCACCCCTCCACTTT	CASSELRDNSPLHF
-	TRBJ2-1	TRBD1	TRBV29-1	TGCAGCGTTGGGGACAGATACAATGAGCAGTTCTTC	CSVGDRYNEQFF
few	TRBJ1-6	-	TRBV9	TGTGCCAGCAGCGTCCGGGGGGCAGGGCCCAATTCACCCCTCCACTTT	CASSVRGAGPNSPLHF
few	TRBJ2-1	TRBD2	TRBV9	TGTGCCAGCAGCGTTCCACCTAGCGGGGGGGCCTTTCTCAACAATGAGCAGTTCTTC	CASSVPPSGGAFLNNEQFF
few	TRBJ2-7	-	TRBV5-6	TGTGCCAGCAGCGGCCCCTCTGACGGATACGAGCAGTACTTC	CASSGPSDGYEQYF